This TCR beta chain was obtained from a study of CD4 T cells in relation to SARS-CoV-2 and coronaviruses. The germline V gene encodes CDR1 KGHSH and CDR2 LQKENI. The CDR3 is 13 residues long. Trimming left V 6 bases short and J 1 base short, with 8 bases between. A word on this clone: The antigen is not known.

Produced via immunoSEQ multiplex PCR; TCRdb's table is partial and in-frame only. The data show approximately 30,000 clones, 70% to 80% seen once. Before the COVID-19 pandemic, during about 2010-2018, CD4+ T cells were taken from unexposed donors. CD4+ T cells were isolated from the cells after about 11 days of culture. Sequenced: CD4+ T cells from PBMCs, cultured in vitro. The chain links TRBV18 to TRBJ2-3; D is undetermined. This TCR came from a human donor in good health. As DNA, the CDR3 is TGTGCCAGCTCCCCCCGGGGCACAGATACGCAGTATTTT. Its protein is CASSPRGTDTQYF.